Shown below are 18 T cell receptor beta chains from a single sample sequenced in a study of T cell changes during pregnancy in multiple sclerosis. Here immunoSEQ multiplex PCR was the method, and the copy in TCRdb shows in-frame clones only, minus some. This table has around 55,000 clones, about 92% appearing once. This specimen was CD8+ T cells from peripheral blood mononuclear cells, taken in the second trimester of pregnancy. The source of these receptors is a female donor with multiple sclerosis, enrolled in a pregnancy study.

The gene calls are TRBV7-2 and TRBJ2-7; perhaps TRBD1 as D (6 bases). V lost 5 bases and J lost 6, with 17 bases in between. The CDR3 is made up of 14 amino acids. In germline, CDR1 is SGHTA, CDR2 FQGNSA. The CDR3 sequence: CASSPGAGGGEQYF. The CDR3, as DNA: TGTGCCAGCAGCCCAGGGGCCGGTGGGGGCGAGCAGTACTTC.

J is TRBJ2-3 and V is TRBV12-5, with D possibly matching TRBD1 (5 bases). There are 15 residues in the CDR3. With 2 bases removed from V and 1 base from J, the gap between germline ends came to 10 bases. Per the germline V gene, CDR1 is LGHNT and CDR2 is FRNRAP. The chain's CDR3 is CASGLSGRGTDTQYF. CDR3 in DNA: TGTGCTAGTGGTTTGTCGGGCAGGGGCACAGATACGCAGTATTTT. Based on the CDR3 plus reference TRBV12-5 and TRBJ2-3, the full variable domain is DARVTQTPRHKVTEMGQEVTMRCQPILGHNTVFWYRQTMMQGLELLAYFRNRAPLDDSGMPKDRFSAEMPDATLATLKIQPSEPRDSAVYFCASGLSGRGTDTQYFGPGTRLTVL.

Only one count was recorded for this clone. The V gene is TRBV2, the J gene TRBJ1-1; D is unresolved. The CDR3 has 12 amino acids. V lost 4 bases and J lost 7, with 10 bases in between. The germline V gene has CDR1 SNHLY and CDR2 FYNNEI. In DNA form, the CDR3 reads TGTGCCAGCAGTGCAGGTATATTTGAAGCTTTCTTT. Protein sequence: CASSAGIFEAFF.

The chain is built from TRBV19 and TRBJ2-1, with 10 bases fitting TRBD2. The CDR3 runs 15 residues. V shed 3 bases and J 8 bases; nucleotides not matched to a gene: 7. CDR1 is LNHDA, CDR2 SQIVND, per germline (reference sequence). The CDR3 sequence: CASSILPAGGHEQFF. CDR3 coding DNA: TGTGCCAGTAGTATTCTTCCAGCGGGGGGGCATGAGCAGTTCTTC. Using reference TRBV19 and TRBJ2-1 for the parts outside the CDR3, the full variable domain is DGGITQSPKYLFRKEGQNVTLSCEQNLNHDAMYWYRQDPGQGLRLIYYSQIVNDFQKGDIAEGYSVSREKKESFPLTVTSAQKNPTAFYLCASSILPAGGHEQFFGPGTRLTVL.

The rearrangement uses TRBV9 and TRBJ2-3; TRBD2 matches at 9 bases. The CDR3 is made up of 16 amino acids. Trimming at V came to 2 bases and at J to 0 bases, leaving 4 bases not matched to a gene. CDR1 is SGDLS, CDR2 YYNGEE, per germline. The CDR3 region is CASSVTSGASTDTQYF. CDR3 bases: TGTGCCAGCAGCGTGACTAGCGGCGCTAGCACAGATACGCAGTATTTT.

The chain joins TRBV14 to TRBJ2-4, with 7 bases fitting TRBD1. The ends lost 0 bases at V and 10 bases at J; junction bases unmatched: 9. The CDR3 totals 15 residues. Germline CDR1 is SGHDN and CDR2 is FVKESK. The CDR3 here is CASSQDMRTGEIQYF. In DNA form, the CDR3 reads TGTGCCAGCAGCCAAGATATGCGAACAGGGGAAATTCAGTACTTC.

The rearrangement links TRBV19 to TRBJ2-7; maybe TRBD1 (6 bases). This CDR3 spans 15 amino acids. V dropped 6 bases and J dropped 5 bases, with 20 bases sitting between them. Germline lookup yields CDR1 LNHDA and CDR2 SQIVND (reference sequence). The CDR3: CASSPGAGRRDEQYF. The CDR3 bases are TGTGCCAGTAGCCCAGGGGCGGGTAGAAGAGACGAGCAGTACTTC.

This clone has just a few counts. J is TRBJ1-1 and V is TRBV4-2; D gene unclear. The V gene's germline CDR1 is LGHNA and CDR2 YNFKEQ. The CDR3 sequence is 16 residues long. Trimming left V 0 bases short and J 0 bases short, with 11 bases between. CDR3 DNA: TGTGCCAGCAGCCAAGAGCAACGCGTTCTGAACACTGAAGCTTTCTTT. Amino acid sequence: CASSQEQRVLNTEAFF.

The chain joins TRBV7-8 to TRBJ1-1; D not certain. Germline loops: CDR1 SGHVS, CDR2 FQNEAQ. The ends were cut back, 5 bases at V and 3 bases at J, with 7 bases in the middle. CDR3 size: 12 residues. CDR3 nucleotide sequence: TGTGCCAGCAGCGTACAAGACACTGAAGCTTTCTTT. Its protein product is CASSVQDTEAFF.

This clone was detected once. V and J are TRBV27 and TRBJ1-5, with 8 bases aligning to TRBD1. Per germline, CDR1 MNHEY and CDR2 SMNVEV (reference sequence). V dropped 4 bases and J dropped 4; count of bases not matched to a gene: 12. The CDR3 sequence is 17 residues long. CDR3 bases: TGTGCCAGCAGTTCCACCCCCCGGACAGGGATGAATCAGCCCCAGCATTTT. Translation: CASSSTPRTGMNQPQHF.

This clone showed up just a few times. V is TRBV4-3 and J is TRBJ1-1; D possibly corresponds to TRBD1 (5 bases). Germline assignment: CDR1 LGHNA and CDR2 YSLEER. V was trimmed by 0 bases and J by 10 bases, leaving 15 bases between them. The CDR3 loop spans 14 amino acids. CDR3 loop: CASSQDSRGVRAFF. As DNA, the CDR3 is TGCGCCAGCAGCCAAGATTCGCGGGGCGTAAGAGCTTTCTTT.

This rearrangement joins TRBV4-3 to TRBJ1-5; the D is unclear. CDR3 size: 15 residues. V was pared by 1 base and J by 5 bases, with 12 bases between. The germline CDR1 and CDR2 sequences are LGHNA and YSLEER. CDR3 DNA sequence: TGCGCCAGCAGCCAAGCCCTAGGAAACGATCAGCCCCAGCATTTT. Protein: CASSQALGNDQPQHF.

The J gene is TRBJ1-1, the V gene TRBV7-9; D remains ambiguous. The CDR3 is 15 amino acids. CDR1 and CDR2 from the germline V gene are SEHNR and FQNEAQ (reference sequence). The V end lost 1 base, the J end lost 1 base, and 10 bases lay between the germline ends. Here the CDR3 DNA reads TGTGCCAGCAGCTTAGGTCTGGCCGCGAACACTGAAGCTTTCTTT. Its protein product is CASSLGLAANTEAFF.

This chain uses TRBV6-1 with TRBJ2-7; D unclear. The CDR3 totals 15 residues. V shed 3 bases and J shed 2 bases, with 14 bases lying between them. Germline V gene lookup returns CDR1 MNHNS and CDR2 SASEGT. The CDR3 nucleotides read TGTGCCAGCAGTGATGAAGTGGCCGCTCCCTACGAGCAGTACTTC. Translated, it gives CASSDEVAAPYEQYF.

Here the CDR3 DNA reads TGCGCCAGCAGCCAAGAAGCCCTATCGGGGGGCGCGAGGACAGATACGCAGTATTTT. It translates to CASSQEALSGGARTDTQYF. The chain is built from TRBV4-3 and TRBJ2-3, with a possible D match to TRBD2 (7 bases). The CDR3 consists of 19 residues. Germline CDR1 and CDR2: LGHNA and YSLEER. V was trimmed by 0 bases and J by 3 bases, leaving 22 bases between them.

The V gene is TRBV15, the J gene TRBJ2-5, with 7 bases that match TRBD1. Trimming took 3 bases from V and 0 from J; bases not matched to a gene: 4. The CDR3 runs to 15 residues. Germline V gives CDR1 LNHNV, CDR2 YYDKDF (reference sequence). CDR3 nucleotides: TGTGCCACCAGCAGGGAGACAGGGAACCAAGAGACCCAGTACTTC. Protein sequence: CATSRETGNQETQYF.

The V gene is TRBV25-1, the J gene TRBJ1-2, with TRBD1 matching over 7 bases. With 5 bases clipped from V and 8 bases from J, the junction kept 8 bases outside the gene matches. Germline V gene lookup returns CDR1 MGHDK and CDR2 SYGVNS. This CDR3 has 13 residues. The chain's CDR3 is CASSSPTGRGYTF. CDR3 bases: TGTGCCAGCAGTTCCCCGACAGGGAGAGGCTACACCTTC.

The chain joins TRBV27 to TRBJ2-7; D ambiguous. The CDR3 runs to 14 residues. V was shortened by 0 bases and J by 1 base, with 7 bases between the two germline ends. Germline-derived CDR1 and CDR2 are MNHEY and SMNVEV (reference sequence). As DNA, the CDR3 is TGTGCCAGCAGTTTATCGCACAGTTCCTACGAGCAGTACTTC. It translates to CASSLSHSSYEQYF.